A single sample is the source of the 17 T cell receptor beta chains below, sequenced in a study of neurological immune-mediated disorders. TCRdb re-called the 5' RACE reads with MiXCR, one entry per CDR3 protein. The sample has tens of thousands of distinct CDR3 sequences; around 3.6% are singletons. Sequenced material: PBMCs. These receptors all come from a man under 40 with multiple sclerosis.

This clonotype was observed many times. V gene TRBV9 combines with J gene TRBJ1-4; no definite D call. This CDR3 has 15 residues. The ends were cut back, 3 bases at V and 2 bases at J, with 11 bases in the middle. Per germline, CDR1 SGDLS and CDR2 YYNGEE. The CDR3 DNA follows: TGTGCCAGCAGCGCGACACCCAGCACTAATGAAAAACTGTTTTTT. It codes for CASSATPSTNEKLFF.

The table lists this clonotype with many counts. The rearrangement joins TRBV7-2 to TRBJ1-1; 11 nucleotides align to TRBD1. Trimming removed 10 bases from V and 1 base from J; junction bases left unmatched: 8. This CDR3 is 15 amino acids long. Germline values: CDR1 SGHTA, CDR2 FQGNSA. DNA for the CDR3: TGTGCCACCATACCGGACAGGGGGCGGAACACTGAAGCTTTCTTT. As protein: CATIPDRGRNTEAFF. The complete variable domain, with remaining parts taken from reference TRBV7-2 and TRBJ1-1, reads GAGVSQSPSNKVTEKGKDVELRCDPISGHTALYWYRQSLGQGLEFLIYFQGNSAPDKSGLPSDRFSAERTGGSVSTLTIQRTQQEDSAVYLCATIPDRGRNTEAFFGQGTRLTVV.

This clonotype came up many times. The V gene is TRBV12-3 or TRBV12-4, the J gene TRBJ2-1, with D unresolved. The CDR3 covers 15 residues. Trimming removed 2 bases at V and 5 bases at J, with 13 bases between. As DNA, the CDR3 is TGTGCCAGCAGTTTACCTATGAATGGCCACAATGAGCAGTTCTTC. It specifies CASSLPMNGHNEQFF.

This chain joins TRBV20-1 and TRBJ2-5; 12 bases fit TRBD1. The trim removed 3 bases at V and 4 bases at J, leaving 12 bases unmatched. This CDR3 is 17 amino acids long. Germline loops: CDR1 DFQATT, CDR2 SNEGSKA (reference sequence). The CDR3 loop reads CSARLVPGQGAGETQYF. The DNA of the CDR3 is TGCAGTGCTAGGCTGGTACCGGGACAGGGGGCGGGAGAGACCCAGTACTTC.

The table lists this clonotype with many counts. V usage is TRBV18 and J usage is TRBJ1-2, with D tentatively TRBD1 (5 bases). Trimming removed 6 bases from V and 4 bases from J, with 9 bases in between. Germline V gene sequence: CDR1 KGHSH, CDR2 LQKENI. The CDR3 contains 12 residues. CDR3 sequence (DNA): TGTGCCAGCTCCCTGGACACCTATGGCTACACCTTC. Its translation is CASSLDTYGYTF.

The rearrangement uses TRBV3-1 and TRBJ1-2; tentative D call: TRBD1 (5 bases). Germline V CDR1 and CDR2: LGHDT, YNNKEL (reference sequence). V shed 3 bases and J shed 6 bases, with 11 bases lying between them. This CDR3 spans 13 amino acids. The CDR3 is CASSQQGRNGYTF. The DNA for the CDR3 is TGTGCCAGCAGCCAGCAGGGACGGAATGGCTACACCTTC.

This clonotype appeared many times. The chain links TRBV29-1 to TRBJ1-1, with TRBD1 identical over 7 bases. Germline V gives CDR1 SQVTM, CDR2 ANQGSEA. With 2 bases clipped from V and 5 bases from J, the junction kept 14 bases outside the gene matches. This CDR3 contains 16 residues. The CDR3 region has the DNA TGCAGCGTTGAAAATCTTACAGGGGCAAAAGGGACTGAAGCTTTCTTT. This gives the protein CSVENLTGAKGTEAFF.

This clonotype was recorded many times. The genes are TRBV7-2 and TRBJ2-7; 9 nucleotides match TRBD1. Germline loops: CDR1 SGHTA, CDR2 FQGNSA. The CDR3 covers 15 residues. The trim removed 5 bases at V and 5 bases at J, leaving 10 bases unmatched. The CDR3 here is CASSPSGGTGHEQYF. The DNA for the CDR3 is TGTGCCAGCAGCCCCTCAGGCGGGACAGGGCACGAGCAGTACTTC.

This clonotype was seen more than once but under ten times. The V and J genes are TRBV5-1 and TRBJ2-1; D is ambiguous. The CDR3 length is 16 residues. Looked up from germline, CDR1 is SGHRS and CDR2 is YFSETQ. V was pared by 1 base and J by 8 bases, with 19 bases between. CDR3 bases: TGCGCCAGCAGCTTGAAGTCCTCGGGCGGTGGAGATGAGCAGTTCTTC. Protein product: CASSLKSSGGGDEQFF.

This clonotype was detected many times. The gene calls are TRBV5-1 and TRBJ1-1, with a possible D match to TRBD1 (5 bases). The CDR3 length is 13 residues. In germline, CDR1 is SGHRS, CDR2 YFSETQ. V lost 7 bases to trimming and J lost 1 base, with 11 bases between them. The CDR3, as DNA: TGCGCCAGCGGATATACAGGGAACACTGAAGCTTTCTTT. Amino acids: CASGYTGNTEAFF.

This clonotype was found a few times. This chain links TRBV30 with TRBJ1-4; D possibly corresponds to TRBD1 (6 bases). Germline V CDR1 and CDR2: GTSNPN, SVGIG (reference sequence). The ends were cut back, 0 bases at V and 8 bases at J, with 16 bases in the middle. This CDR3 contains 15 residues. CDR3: CAWSVQGPLEEKLFF. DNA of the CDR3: TGTGCCTGGAGTGTACAGGGACCCCTGGAAGAAAAACTGTTTTTT.

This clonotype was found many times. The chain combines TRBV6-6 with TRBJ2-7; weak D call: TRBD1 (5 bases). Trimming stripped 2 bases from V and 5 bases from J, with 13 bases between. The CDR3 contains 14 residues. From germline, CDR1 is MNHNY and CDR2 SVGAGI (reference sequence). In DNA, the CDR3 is TGTGCCAGCAGTTACAGGCAGGGTTCCCACGAGCAGTACTTC. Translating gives CASSYRQGSHEQYF.

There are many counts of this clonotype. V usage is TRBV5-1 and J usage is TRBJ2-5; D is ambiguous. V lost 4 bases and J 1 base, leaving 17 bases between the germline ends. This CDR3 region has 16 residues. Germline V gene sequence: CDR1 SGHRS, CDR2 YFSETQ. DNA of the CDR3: TGCGCCAGCAGCCAGGAACCTCTCCCGATCCAAGAGACCCAGTACTTC. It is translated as CASSQEPLPIQETQYF.

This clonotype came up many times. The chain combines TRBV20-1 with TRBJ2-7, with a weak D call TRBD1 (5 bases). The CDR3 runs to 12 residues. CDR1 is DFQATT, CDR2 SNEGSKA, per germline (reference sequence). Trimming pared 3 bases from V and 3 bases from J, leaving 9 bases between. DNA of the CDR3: TGCAGTGCTAGGGCGCAGGGCTACGAGCAGTACTTC. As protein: CSARAQGYEQYF.

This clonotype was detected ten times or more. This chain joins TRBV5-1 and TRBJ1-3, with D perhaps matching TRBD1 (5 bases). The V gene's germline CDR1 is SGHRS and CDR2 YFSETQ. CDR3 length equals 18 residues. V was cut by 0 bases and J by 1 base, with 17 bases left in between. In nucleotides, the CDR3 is TGCGCCAGCAGCTTGGGCCCCGGGACTCGCGATTCTGGAAACACCATATATTTT. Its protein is CASSLGPGTRDSGNTIYF. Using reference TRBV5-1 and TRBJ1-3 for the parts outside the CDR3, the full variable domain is KAGVTQTPRYLIKTRGQQVTLSCSPISGHRSVSWYQQTPGQGLQFLFEYFSETQRNKGNFPGRFSGRQFSNSRSEMNVSTLELGDSALYLCASSLGPGTRDSGNTIYFGEGSWLTVV.

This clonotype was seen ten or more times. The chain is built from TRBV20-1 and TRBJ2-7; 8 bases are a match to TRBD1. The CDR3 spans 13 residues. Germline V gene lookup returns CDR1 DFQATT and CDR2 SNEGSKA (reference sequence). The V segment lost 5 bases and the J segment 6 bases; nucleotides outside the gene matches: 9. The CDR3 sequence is CSASMTGEGEQYF. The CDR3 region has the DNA TGCAGTGCTTCGATGACAGGGGAAGGCGAGCAGTACTTC.

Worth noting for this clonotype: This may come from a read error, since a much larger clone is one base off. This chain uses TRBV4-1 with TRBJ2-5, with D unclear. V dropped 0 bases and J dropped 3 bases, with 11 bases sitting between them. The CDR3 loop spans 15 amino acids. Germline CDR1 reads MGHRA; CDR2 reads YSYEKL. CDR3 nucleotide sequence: TGCGCCAGCAGCCAAGATAGGGAAAGAAAAGAGACCCAGTACTTC. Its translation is CASSQDRERKETQYF.